This T cell receptor beta chain appears in the sequencing data of a study of molecular identifiers for immune sequencing clone quantification. This CDR3 has 19 amino acids. The germline V gene has CDR1 MDHEN and CDR2 SYDVKM. The V and J ends lost 1 base and 4 bases respectively, with 22 bases between them. In regard to this clonotype: A read error may explain this, as a much larger clone is one base away.

One entry per CDR3 protein, called by TCRdb with MiXCR from the PCR reads. The table records just under 650,000 distinct CDR3 sequences, nearly 20% of them present only once. The V call is TRBV28, the J call TRBJ1-4, with D maybe TRBD1 (5 bases). The TCR was taken from a human donor in good health. Some libraries in this study had Jurkat cell RNA spiked in. The sequenced sample consisted of naive CD8+ T cells from blood, with Jurkat cell RNA spiked in. Subset here: FACS-sorted CD8+CD4-CCR7+CD45RA+ naive T cells. The CDR3 reads CASSLYGRVFGKINEKLFF. Written as DNA, the CDR3 is TGTGCCAGCAGTTTATACGGCAGGGTCTTCGGGAAAATTAATGAAAAACTGTTTTTT.